This TCR beta chain is from a study of breast tumors, draining lymph nodes, adjacent tissues. Note on this clonotype: Its specificity is not known.

TCRdb reanalysed the multiplex PCR reads using MiXCR and keeps one entry per CDR3 protein. The sample carries around 230,000 distinct CDR3 sequences, approximately 29% recorded once. Samples came from axillary lymph nodes draining the breast cancer. V lost 5 bases and J 0 bases, leaving 17 bases between the germline ends. This CDR3 spans 17 amino acids. The germline CDR1 and CDR2 sequences are MNHEY and SVGEGT. Study findings and constraints: Tumor repertoires ranked between lymph nodes and nontumor tissue in diversity, with V and J gene preferences. Tumor and nontumor repertoires were significantly more similar in luminal-like than in basal-like breast cancer. Tumor T cell lymph node origin was a supported hypothesis, not proven.

Sequenced: axillary lymph node tissue. This TCR came from a female donor with breast cancer. Some clones in this sample may be carry-over from other donors' samples. The chain recombines TRBV6-2 or TRBV6-3 with TRBJ1-3; D perhaps matches TRBD1 (5 bases). CDR3 bases: TGTGCCAGCAGTCACGGGACGGGGGTTCGCTCTGGAAACACCATATATTTT. This codes for CASSHGTGVRSGNTIYF.